This is a list of T cell receptor beta chains from one sample in a study of T cells in localized non-small cell lung cancer. Using immunoSEQ multiplex PCR, the repertoire was profiled, and TCRdb retains in-frame clones only, with some absent. The sample has fewer than 20,000 clones, 65% to 85% seen once. Material: peripheral blood, obtained before any cancer treatment. These TCRs come from a male donor aged 60 or over with stage III lung adenocarcinoma. CDR3s include the opening cysteine and the closing phenylalanine or tryptophan. The D gene is left open where the match is weak. Only part of the rows carry a size: once, few, many, or a class if the clone is expanded.

d_call,clone_size,v_call,j_call,cdr3_aa,cdr3_nt
-,-,TRBV7-9,TRBJ1-3,CASSSLVTTIYF,TGTGCCAGCAGCTCCTTGGTAACGACCATATATTTT
-,-,TRBV10-3,TRBJ1-2,CAISDIGGKGYTF,TGTGCCATCAGTGATATCGGTGGGAAGGGCTACACCTTC
-,few,TRBV7-8,TRBJ1-2,CASGYWEGRNYGYTF,TGTGCCAGCGGATATTGGGAAGGGCGGAACTATGGCTACACCTTC
TRBD1,-,TRBV19,TRBJ1-2,CASSIAGTGGYGYTF,TGTGCCAGTAGTATTGCCGGGACAGGGGGCTATGGCTACACCTTC
-,-,TRBV7-2,TRBJ2-5,CASSFRGDNQETQYF,TGTGCCAGCAGCTTCCGGGGGGACAACCAAGAGACCCAGTACTTC
TRBD1,few,TRBV9,TRBJ2-2,CASSVADRDHTGELFF,TGTGCCAGCAGCGTAGCCGACAGGGACCACACCGGGGAGCTGTTTTTT
-,-,TRBV5-1,TRBJ2-1,CASSFGQGNYNEQFF,TGCGCCAGCAGCTTCGGACAAGGCAATTACAATGAGCAGTTCTTC
TRBD1,-,TRBV2,TRBJ2-5,CASRPTSTGGETQYF,TGTGCCAGCAGACCTACTTCGACAGGGGGAGAGACCCAGTACTTC
-,-,TRBV2,TRBJ2-5,CASSDGRVQETQYF,TGTGCCAGCAGTGATGGCAGGGTCCAAGAGACCCAGTACTTC
-,-,TRBV29-1,TRBJ2-7,CSFNTGSYEQYF,TGCAGCTTTAATACCGGATCCTACGAGCAGTACTTC